The 24 T cell receptor beta chains listed next were all sequenced from one sample in a study of T cells expressing NK-cell markers (dated by TCRdb to 2020 to 2022). Libraries were prepared through 5' RACE. Sequencing relied on an Illumina HiSeq 2000. After the reads were reprocessed by TCRdb, one entry was made per CDR3 protein sequence, with no DNA. This sample's table has entries for approximately 550,000 distinct CDR3 sequences. The biggest ten clones account for under 4.5% of the sample. The sequencing input was blood T cells: a sorted CD56 or NKG2C T cell subset, CD4+ or CD8+ T cells, or bulk PBMC T cells (not recorded which). The receptors shown here come from a man younger than 35 in good health. Donor details come from another sample of the same person, matched by shared clones.

This chain joins TRBV9 and TRBJ2-7; TCRdb reports TRBD1, a call that lacks DNA to check it against. The CDR3 contains 16 residues. The germline CDR1 and CDR2 sequences are SGDLS and YYNGEE. The CDR3 here is CASSVGQGLGTYEQYF.

The J gene is TRBJ1-1, the V gene TRBV18. The CDR3 length is 14 residues. Germline V CDR1 and CDR2: KGHSH, LQKENI. CDR3 residues: CASTLTTGNTEAFF.

The chain is built from TRBV20-1 and TRBJ1-1. The CDR3 loop spans 11 amino acids. Germline CDR1 DFQATT, CDR2 SNEGSKA (reference sequence). CDR3 amino acids: CSAARNTEAFF.

The CDR3 is CATSSSGRLDTQYF. V gene TRBV15 combines with J gene TRBJ2-3; there is no DNA to check the TCRdb D call of TRBD2. CDR3 length equals 14 residues. Germline CDR1 LNHNV, CDR2 YYDKDF (reference sequence).

The chain carries TRBV28 and TRBJ1-5; TCRdb calls TRBD1, which cannot be checked without DNA. CDR1 MDHEN and CDR2 SYDVKM come from the germline V gene. The CDR3 loop spans 15 amino acids. The chain's CDR3 is CASSPARQSNQPQHF.

The chain links TRBV7-9 to TRBJ2-7; TCRdb selects TRBD1, and the lack of DNA leaves this call unchecked. The CDR3 extends over 11 amino acids. The germline V gene has CDR1 SEHNR and CDR2 FQNEAQ (reference sequence). The CDR3 is CASSLKDRAYF.

This sequence joins TRBV5-1 and TRBJ2-1; the D call of TRBD2 rests on TCRdb alone, since no DNA is present to check it. This CDR3 region has 13 residues. Germline values: CDR1 SGHRS, CDR2 YFSETQ. The CDR3 loop is CASSIRDGDEQFF.

The V and J genes are TRBV27 and TRBJ1-1; TCRdb's D call of TRBD1 is untestable without DNA. The germline V gene encodes CDR1 MNHEY and CDR2 SMNVEV (reference sequence). CDR3 length: 15 residues. The CDR3 reads CASSSPGRRSTEAFF.

V gene TRBV28 combines with J gene TRBJ1-2; TCRdb returns TRBD1, unconfirmable since there is no DNA. In germline, CDR1 is MDHEN, CDR2 SYDVKM. The CDR3 consists of 12 residues. CDR3 amino acids: CASGTEVLGYTF.

The genes are TRBV4-3 and TRBJ2-7; TCRdb designates TRBD2, a call that cannot be tested without DNA. Per the germline V gene, CDR1 is LGHNA and CDR2 is YSLEER. The CDR3 is made up of 14 amino acids. CDR3 protein: CASSQSGRAGEQYF.

This chain uses TRBV7-3 with TRBJ2-7; there is no DNA to check the TCRdb D call of TRBD1. This CDR3 region has 16 residues. Per germline, CDR1 SGHTA and CDR2 FQGTGA. The CDR3 sequence is CASSLAGTGGIHEQYF.

The rearrangement links TRBV7-6 to TRBJ2-2. The CDR3 loop spans 13 amino acids. From germline, CDR1 is SGHVS and CDR2 FNYEAQ. CDR3 amino acids: CASSVEYTGELFF.

The chain carries TRBV20-1 and TRBJ1-1. The CDR3 runs to 11 residues. CDR1 is DFQATT and CDR2 is SNEGSKA in the germline V gene (reference sequence). CDR3 loop: CSDGENTEAFF.

The chain links TRBV9 to TRBJ2-3. The CDR3 is 14 residues long. From germline, CDR1 is SGDLS and CDR2 YYNGEE. CDR3 region: CASSVLWSTDTQYF.

V gene TRBV11-2 combines with J gene TRBJ2-7; the TCRdb D gene call, TRBD1, has no DNA to confirm it. Germline lookup yields CDR1 SGHAT and CDR2 FQNNGV. CDR3 length: 14 amino acids. CDR3 sequence reads: CASRRGTAEYEQYF.

The chain carries TRBV7-3 and TRBJ2-1; TCRdb proposes TRBD1, but this gene call is untestable without DNA. CDR3 size: 12 residues. Germline values: CDR1 SGHTA, CDR2 FQGTGA. CDR3 loop: CASSLIGGWQFF.

This rearrangement joins TRBV6-2 or TRBV6-3 to TRBJ2-1; TCRdb designates TRBD2, a call that cannot be tested without DNA. CDR1 and CDR2 from the germline V gene are MNHEY and SVGEGT. The CDR3 is 14 amino acids. The CDR3 sequence is CASRPLTSGNEQFF.

CDR3 protein: CASRQGDEKLFF. This sequence joins TRBV28 and TRBJ1-4; the TCRdb D gene call, TRBD1, has no DNA to confirm it. The germline gives CDR1 MDHEN, CDR2 SYDVKM. The CDR3 is made up of 12 amino acids.

The CDR3 here is CASSVVWGSNNEQFF. The rearrangement links TRBV5-6 to TRBJ2-1; absent DNA, TCRdb's TRBD1 call cannot be checked. Germline-derived CDR1 and CDR2 are SGHDT and YYEEEE. The CDR3 spans 15 residues.

The V call is TRBV2, the J call TRBJ2-3; with no DNA, the TCRdb D assignment of TRBD1 cannot be verified. The CDR3 consists of 14 residues. Germline V CDR1 and CDR2: SNHLY, FYNNEI. The CDR3 region is CASLDRGWTDTQYF.

V usage is TRBV18 and J usage is TRBJ2-1; TCRdb outputs TRBD1, but without DNA this stays unchecked. CDR3 size: 13 residues. Germline-derived CDR1 and CDR2 are KGHSH and LQKENI. CDR3 protein: CASSPPTGGEQFF.

The rearrangement uses TRBV28 and TRBJ1-1; the D call from TCRdb, TRBD1, cannot be confirmed without DNA. The CDR3 contains 12 residues. Germline CDR1 is MDHEN and CDR2 is SYDVKM. The CDR3: CASRTGLRGAFF.

J is TRBJ2-5 and V is TRBV5-6; absent DNA, TCRdb's TRBD2 call cannot be checked. CDR1 is SGHDT and CDR2 is YYEEEE in the germline V gene. This CDR3 has 16 residues. CDR3 sequence: CASSAFGGRAQETQYF.

The J gene is TRBJ2-4, the V gene TRBV6-1; TCRdb proposes TRBD1, but this gene call is untestable without DNA. CDR3 length equals 14 residues. Per the germline V gene, CDR1 is MNHNS and CDR2 is SASEGT. CDR3 in amino acids: CASRDPAGGTVPYF.